The subject of this entry is one T cell receptor beta chain. Clones were read by immunoSEQ multiplex PCR, and TCRdb kept only the in-frame ones, dropping some. The sample lists 89,000 or so clones, 80% to 90% seen once, with under 9% in the top ten. This entry is derived from a study of T cell responses to AZD1222 COVID-19 vaccine. Trimming at V came to 4 bases and at J to 6 bases, leaving 12 bases not matched to a gene. The CDR3 is 17 residues long. Germline V lookup: CDR1 LNHDA, CDR2 SQIVND (reference sequence). This TCR came from an adult in good health. Sequenced material: peripheral blood, taken on day 0 of AZD1222 vaccination. This chain uses TRBV19 with TRBJ2-2; 9 bases match TRBD1. The CDR3 sequence is CASSTHLGQGLAGELFF. The CDR3 DNA follows: TGTGCCAGTAGTACCCACCTCGGACAGGGGTTGGCCGGGGAGCTGTTTTTT.